This TCR beta chain was sequenced in a study of T cell responses to AZD1222 COVID-19 vaccine. Study summary: Second-dose recipients at about 4 or about 12 weeks were treated as one pooled group.

In germline, CDR1 is SGHRS, CDR2 YFSETQ. Between the trimmed V and J ends, which lost 4 bases and 6 bases, there was a span of 9 bases. This CDR3 has 12 amino acids. Sequenced by immunoSEQ multiplex PCR; TCRdb stores in-frame clones only, minus some. The sample records about 120,000 clones, about 88% being singletons. Material: peripheral blood, obtained on day 0 of AZD1222 vaccination. This chain links TRBV5-1 with TRBJ2-3; D uncertain. This clonotype was sampled from an adult in good health. In nucleotides, the CDR3 is TGCGCCAGCAGCCCCGGGCGGGATACGCAGTATTTT. It yields the protein CASSPGRDTQYF. The complete variable domain, with remaining parts taken from reference TRBV5-1 and TRBJ2-3, reads KAGVTQTPRYLIKTRGQQVTLSCSPISGHRSVSWYQQTPGQGLQFLFEYFSETQRNKGNFPGRFSGRQFSNSRSEMNVSTLELGDSALYLCASSPGRDTQYFGPGTRLTVL.